The 20 T cell receptor beta chains reported below all come from one sample, sequenced in a study of blood T cell repertoires in COVID-19. Measured with immunoSEQ multiplex PCR; TCRdb has only the in-frame clones, and not every one. The sample holds 200,000 to 300,000 clones, roughly nine tenths seen once. What was sequenced was PBMCs or T cells enriched from blood (not recorded which). These TCRs come from a woman aged 18-29 years who had recovered from COVID-19.

J is TRBJ2-1 and V is TRBV25-1; 10 positions match TRBD1. V was clipped by 6 bases and J by 3 bases; unmatched bases: 5. The CDR3 totals 15 residues. The germline gives CDR1 MGHDK, CDR2 SYGVNS. The CDR3 loop reads CASRSRDRGYNEQFF. The DNA for the CDR3 is TGTGCCAGCAGAAGCCGGGACAGGGGCTACAATGAGCAGTTCTTC. The full variable domain, completed using reference TRBV25-1 and TRBJ2-1, is EADIYQTPRYLVIGTGKKITLECSQTMGHDKMYWYQQDPGMELHLIHYSYGVNSTEKGDLSSESTVSRIRTEHFPLTLESARPSHTSQYLCASRSRDRGYNEQFFGPGTRLTVL.

V and J are TRBV5-1 and TRBJ2-2, with 11 bases fitting TRBD2. The length of the CDR3 is 15 residues. V lost 5 bases and J lost 4; bases outside the gene matches: 4. From germline, CDR1 is SGHRS and CDR2 YFSETQ. CDR3 DNA sequence: TGCGCCAGCAGGGCCGGGACTAGCGGCACCGGGGAGCTGTTTTTT. It specifies CASRAGTSGTGELFF.

The chain links TRBV6-2 or TRBV6-3 to TRBJ1-1; maybe TRBD1 (5 bases). The CDR3 length is 14 residues. Germline lookup yields CDR1 MNHEY and CDR2 SVGEGT. Trimming removed 5 bases at V and 1 base at J, with 11 bases between. The CDR3 bases are TGTGCCAGCAGTCTGGACATCCAGAACACTGAAGCTTTCTTT. Protein: CASSLDIQNTEAFF.

This chain connects TRBV30 to TRBJ1-1, with D perhaps TRBD1 (6 bases). The CDR3 totals 13 residues. Germline CDR1 reads GTSNPN; CDR2 reads SVGIG (reference sequence). V was pared by 7 bases and J by 3 bases, with 15 bases between. The CDR3 DNA reads as TGTGCCTTCACCCGGGGGGCCTACACTGAAGCTTTCTTT. Protein sequence: CAFTRGAYTEAFF.

The chain employs TRBV15 and TRBJ1-6; D possibly corresponds to TRBD1 (6 bases). The germline V and J ends were trimmed by 8 bases and 14 bases, with 19 bases remaining between them. Germline CDR1 is LNHNV and CDR2 is YYDKDF (reference sequence). This CDR3 has 13 residues. The CDR3 region is CATRSQGGRSLHF. CDR3 coding DNA: TGTGCCACCCGGTCACAGGGCGGCCGATCCCTCCACTTT.

For the CDR3, the DNA is TGTGCCAGCAGGAGGGATACGCAGTATTTT. The encoded protein is CASRRDTQYF. The chain carries TRBV2 and TRBJ2-3, with no clear D. Germline V gene data show CDR1 as SNHLY and CDR2 as FYNNEI. The CDR3 is 10 residues long. V shed 6 bases and J shed 6 bases, with 4 bases lying between them.

In this sample, this clone turned up once. The V gene is TRBV13, the J gene TRBJ2-3, with D maybe TRBD2 (6 bases). The CDR3 length is 15 residues. Trimming took off 5 bases at V and 4 bases at J, with 16 bases between the two ends. Germline V CDR1 and CDR2: PRHDT, FYEKMQ (reference sequence). The CDR3 loop is CASSAGLADADTQYF. Here the CDR3 DNA reads TGTGCCAGCAGCGCGGGACTTGCTGACGCAGATACGCAGTATTTT.

V and J are TRBV19 and TRBJ2-7, with 7 bases fitting TRBD1. The CDR3 loop spans 17 amino acids. J was trimmed by 0 bases and V by 6 bases; bases with no gene match: 14. Per the germline V gene, CDR1 is LNHDA and CDR2 is SQIVND (reference sequence). The CDR3 region is CASSRPRGGPSSYEQYF. The CDR3 DNA reads as TGTGCCAGTAGCAGGCCAAGAGGGGGCCCCAGCTCCTACGAGCAGTACTTC.

This chain's CDR3 is CASSLVGQASEQYF. CDR3 nucleotides: TGTGCCAGCAGCTTAGTCGGACAGGCCAGCGAGCAGTACTTC. V gene TRBV11-3 combines with J gene TRBJ2-7; 7 bases match TRBD1. This CDR3 comprises 14 residues. The J segment lost 6 bases and the V segment lost 1 base, leaving 6 bases of the junction unmatched. Germline V gene lookup returns CDR1 SGHNT and CDR2 YENEEA.

The J gene is TRBJ2-7, the V gene TRBV9; TRBD1 might be the D (5 bases). V was trimmed by 7 bases and J by 5 bases, leaving 16 bases between them. The CDR3 consists of 13 residues. The germline V gene has CDR1 SGDLS and CDR2 YYNGEE. The CDR3 region is CASGEGVIDEQYF. CDR3 DNA sequence: TGTGCCAGCGGTGAAGGGGTAATCGACGAGCAGTACTTC.

In its sample, this clone was seen a few times. The V and J genes are TRBV3-1 (or the pseudogene TRBV3-2) and TRBJ2-5; 8 bases are a match to TRBD2. V lost 3 bases and J lost 5; bases outside the gene matches: 2. The germline CDR1 and CDR2 sequences are LGHDT and YNNKEL (reference sequence). The CDR3 spans 13 residues. The CDR3 loop reads CASSQGGGETQYF. CDR3 sequence (DNA): TGTGCCAGCAGCCAGGGCGGGGGGGAGACCCAGTACTTC.

The chain carries TRBV29-1 and TRBJ1-2; 8 bases are a match to TRBD1. J lost 4 bases, V lost 5 bases, and 9 bases had no gene match. Per the germline V gene, CDR1 is SQVTM and CDR2 is ANQGSEA. This CDR3 comprises 14 residues. CDR3 nucleotide sequence: TGCAGCGTTTCTGGGACAGGTATTCCCTATGGCTACACCTTC. Its protein is CSVSGTGIPYGYTF.

The chain combines TRBV6-5 with TRBJ2-1, with a possible D match to TRBD2 (7 bases). The CDR3 is 13 residues long. Germline-derived CDR1 and CDR2 are MNHEY and SVGAGI. Trimming took 6 bases from V and 13 from J, leaving 19 bases between them. CDR3 protein: CASRRRGGQPQFF. CDR3 in DNA: TGTGCCAGCAGAAGAAGGGGGGGCCAACCCCAGTTCTTC.

The chain recombines TRBV30 with TRBJ1-4; possibly TRBD1 for D (5 bases). The V gene lost 1 base and the J gene lost 0 bases, with 18 bases spanning the gap. CDR3 length: 18 amino acids. Looked up from germline, CDR1 is GTSNPN and CDR2 is SVGIG (reference sequence). In nucleotides, the CDR3 is TGTGCCTGGAGTGCGAACAGGAAGATTTCAGCAACTAATGAAAAACTGTTTTTT. Translated, it gives CAWSANRKISATNEKLFF.

V usage is TRBV7-2 and J usage is TRBJ2-1; 7 nucleotides line up with TRBD1. The CDR3 runs to 13 residues. With V trimmed by 5 bases and J by 8 bases, 6 bases remained unmatched. In germline, CDR1 is SGHTA, CDR2 FQGNSA. The CDR3 region is CASSQTGPHEQFF. In DNA form, the CDR3 reads TGTGCCAGCAGCCAGACAGGGCCCCATGAGCAGTTCTTC.

A single count supports this clone. The gene calls are TRBV27 and TRBJ1-2; perhaps TRBD1 as D (5 bases). V gave up 2 bases and J gave up 1 base, with 17 bases separating them. The germline CDR1 and CDR2 sequences are MNHEY and SMNVEV (reference sequence). CDR3 size: 17 residues. CDR3 in DNA: TGTGCCAGCAGTTTAAGCAGGGCTTTGACTCTTAACTATGGCTACACCTTC. Its protein is CASSLSRALTLNYGYTF.

The chain links TRBV30 to TRBJ2-1; 13 bases are a match to TRBD2. Losses at the gene ends were 5 bases for V and 7 bases for J; bases not matched to a gene: 14. CDR3 length equals 17 residues. Germline CDR1 is GTSNPN and CDR2 is SVGIG (reference sequence). CDR3 nucleotides: TGTGCCTGGGCCCATTGGACTAGCGGGGGTTGGGTGAATGAGCAGTTCTTC. Its protein is CAWAHWTSGGWVNEQFF.

This chain connects TRBV18 to TRBJ2-1, with 8 bases matching TRBD1. Germline V CDR1 and CDR2: KGHSH, LQKENI. The CDR3 totals 15 residues. Trimming took 3 bases from V and 4 from J; bases not matched to a gene: 5. CDR3 nucleotide sequence: TGTGCCAGCTCACCCCCGGGACAGGAGTACAATGAGCAGTTCTTC. Translation: CASSPPGQEYNEQFF.

The chain employs TRBV10-3 and TRBJ1-2; TRBD1 matches 9 bases. Germline values: CDR1 ENHRY, CDR2 SYGVKD. The ends lost 6 bases at V and 7 bases at J; junction bases unmatched: 6. The CDR3 totals 13 residues. The CDR3 DNA is TGTGCCATCAGGGCGGGACAGGGCGGTGGCTACACCTTC. Translating it yields CAIRAGQGGGYTF.

The chain carries TRBV28 and TRBJ1-1; TRBD1 matches at 7 bases. CDR3 length equals 16 residues. Germline CDR1 and CDR2: MDHEN and SYDVKM. The ends lost 8 bases at V and 1 base at J; junction bases unmatched: 13. In DNA, the CDR3 is TGTGCCAGCGGAACCAGGGGGGCGGGTAGGAACACTGAAGCTTTCTTT. Encoded protein: CASGTRGAGRNTEAFF.